The clone carrying this TCR beta chain was counted ten times or more. Its matching antigen is unknown. The sample belongs to a study of metastatic and nonmetastatic thyroid tumors. Study at large: Blood and tumor or nodule tissue repertoires from malignant and benign thyroid patients were compared. Study-wide results and caveats: Reports indicated that malignant thyroid tumors showed significantly higher TCR beta diversity than benign nodules did, in blood and tumor.

The authors' processing: It was from CDR3 differences across clinicopathological groups that a distant-metastasis classifier for papillary thyroid cancer was built. TCRdb reprocessed the PCR reads using MiXCR. TCRdb, rather than the study authors, made the V and J calls. The profile shows some 34,000 clones, less than 25% of them singletons. Not a single patient had been given any form of treatment at any point before undergoing thyroid surgery. The material sequenced was blood. This sequence originates from a female donor with papillary thyroid cancer or a benign thyroid nodule (not recorded which). Some clones in this sample may be carry-over from other donors' samples.

The CDR3 here is CASSQDRVGELNSPLHF. The CDR3, as DNA: TGCGCCAGCAGCCAAGATCGGGTGGGGGAGTTAAATTCACCCCTCCACTTT. This chain joins TRBV4-1 and TRBJ1-6; D might be TRBD1 (5 bases). The CDR3 is 17 residues long. Germline loops: CDR1 MGHRA, CDR2 YSYEKL. Trimming left V 0 bases short and J 7 bases short, with 16 bases between.